This T cell receptor (beta chain) was found in a study of T cell repertoires in cytomegalovirus infection. Background on the study: Use of recently identified HLA-C-restricted and well-studied HLA-B-restricted CMV epitopes was part of the study. It can be stated that public TCR beta signatures indicated CMV infection as well as a matching HLA type. Study-level points and caveats: Individuals carrying CMV plus the relevant HLA were identified by cumulative frequency of public TCR beta families. HLA-C-restricted CMV clonotypes gave the most frequent clonotype in two of eight donors.

Concerning this clonotype itself: Its matching antigen is unknown. A read error is possible here, since a much larger clone lies one base away.

MiXCR, run by TCRdb on the reads, gives a single entry per CDR3 protein. The sample yields about 920,000 distinct CDR3 sequences, under 40% seen once. There are 17 residues in the CDR3. From germline, CDR1 is SGHVS and CDR2 FNYEAQ. This clonotype was obtained from a human donor in good health (CMV status not recorded). Some clones in this sample may be carry-over from other donors' samples. Sequencing was performed on cultured CD8+ T cells from PBMCs, taken from culture after CMV antigen stimulation. The gene calls are TRBV7-6 and TRBJ2-7; 11 positions match TRBD1. CDR3 residues: CVRITGQGVRWTYEQYF. CDR3 DNA sequence: TGTGTCAGAATAACGGGACAGGGGGTTAGGTGGACCTACGAGCAGTACTTC.